This TCR beta chain comes out of a study of T cells in Graves' hyperthyroidism and ophthalmopathy. Study-level information: Peripheral blood was taken when the disease was first diagnosed, before any treatment began. The study's findings and limits: Blood shared most expanded thyroid clonotypes above 0.001.

CDR3 size: 17 residues. Germline V gene data show CDR1 as ENHRY and CDR2 as SYGVKD. Authors of the study amplified TCR beta CDR3 regions from RNA transcripts. First-round RT-PCR with HTBI primers amplified the TCR CDR3 region. Using its own MiXCR run on the multiplex PCR reads, TCRdb lists one record per CDR3 protein. The sample has over 450,000 distinct CDR3 sequences; approximately 17% are singletons. Out of around 10 ml of fresh peripheral blood came the PBMCs. Notes on this clonotype: Its specificity is not known. A read error may be the cause here, since a much bigger clone is one base away.

The sample was blood. The receptor comes from a woman in her late teens or twenties with Graves' ophthalmopathy. V and J are TRBV10-3 and TRBJ2-7; TRBD2 aligns across 12 bases. CDR3 region: CAISQLAGGSYSCEQYF. The CDR3 DNA reads TGTGCCATCAGTCAACTAGCGGGAGGCTCCTATTCCTGCGAGCAGTACTTC.